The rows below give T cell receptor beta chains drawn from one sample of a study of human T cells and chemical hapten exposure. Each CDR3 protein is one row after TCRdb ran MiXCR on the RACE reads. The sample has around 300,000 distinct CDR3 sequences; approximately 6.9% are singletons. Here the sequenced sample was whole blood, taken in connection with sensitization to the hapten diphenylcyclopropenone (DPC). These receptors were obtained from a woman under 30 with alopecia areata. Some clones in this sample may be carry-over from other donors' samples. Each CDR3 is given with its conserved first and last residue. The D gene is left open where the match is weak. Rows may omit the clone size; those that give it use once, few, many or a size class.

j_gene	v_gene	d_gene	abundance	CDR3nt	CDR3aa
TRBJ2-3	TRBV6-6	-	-	TGTGCCAGCAGTTACAATAGATTTGGTACGCAGTATTTT	CASSYNRFGTQYF
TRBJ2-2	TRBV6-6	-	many	TGTGCCAGCAGTGACACCAACACCGGGGAGCTGTTTTTT	CASSDTNTGELFF
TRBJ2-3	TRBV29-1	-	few	TGCAGCGTTGTAGTCCCAGGGGAATATACGCAGTATTTT	CSVVVPGEYTQYF
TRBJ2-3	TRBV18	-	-	TGTGCCAGCTCACCACTGGGTAAGCTAGGAGGAGATACGCAGTATTTT	CASSPLGKLGGDTQYF
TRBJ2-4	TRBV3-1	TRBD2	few	TGTGCCAGCAGCCAACGGACTAGCGGGGGGGCGGCCAAAAACATTCAGTACTTC	CASSQRTSGGAAKNIQYF
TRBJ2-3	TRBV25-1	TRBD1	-	TGTGCCAGCAGTGAGGACAGGGGTTATTCAGATACGCAGTATTTT	CASSEDRGYSDTQYF
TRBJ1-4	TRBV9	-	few	TGTGCCAGCAGCGTAGACAGGGATGAAAAACTGTTTTTT	CASSVDRDEKLFF
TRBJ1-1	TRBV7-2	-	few	TGTGCCAGCACTAGGGAAAAGTTTGAGGGAAGTGGAGGGAACACTGAAGCTTTCTTT	CASTREKFEGSGGNTEAFF
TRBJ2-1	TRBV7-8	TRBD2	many	TGTGCCAGCAGCTTAGGACGGGGGGGCCGCGAGAATGAGCAGTTCTTC	CASSLGRGGRENEQFF
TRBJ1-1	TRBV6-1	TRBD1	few	TGTGCCAGCAGTCGTTACTCCGGGACAGGGGCGAACACTGAAGCTTTCTTT	CASSRYSGTGANTEAFF
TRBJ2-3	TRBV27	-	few	TGTGCCAGCAGTTTCAGGTGGACAGATACGCAGTATTTT	CASSFRWTDTQYF
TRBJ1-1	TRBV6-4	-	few	TGTGCCAGCATCTTTGGCCCGGGATCCGAAGCTTTCTTT	CASIFGPGSEAFF
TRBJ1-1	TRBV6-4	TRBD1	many	TGTGCCAGCAGCTCAACAGGGGGCACTGAAGCTTTCTTT	CASSSTGGTEAFF
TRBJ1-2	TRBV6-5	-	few	TGTGCCAGCAGCTCCGGGACCCCTGGACCGCGGCGCTATGGCTACACCTTC	CASSSGTPGPRRYGYTF
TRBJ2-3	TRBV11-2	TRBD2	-	TGTGCCAGCAGCTTGCCGGGACTAGGCACAGATACGCAGTATTTT	CASSLPGLGTDTQYF
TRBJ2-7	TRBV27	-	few	TGTGCCAGCGCCCTGAGGCCCGGGGGCGACGAGCAGTACTTC	CASALRPGGDEQYF
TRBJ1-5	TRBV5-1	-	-	TGCGCCAGCAGCAAGGACAACCCCAATCAGCCCCAGCATTTT	CASSKDNPNQPQHF
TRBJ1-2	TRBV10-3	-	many	TGTGCCATCACCGACGGACAGACTAACTATGGCTACACCTTC	CAITDGQTNYGYTF
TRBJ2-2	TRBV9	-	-	TGTGCCAGCACACAGGGAGCCCCACGGGACACCGGGGAGCTGTTTTTT	CASTQGAPRDTGELFF
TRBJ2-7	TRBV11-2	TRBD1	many	TGTGCCAGCAGCCCCCTAAACAGGGGGCGAGCCGACCGGTACGAGCAGTACTTC	CASSPLNRGRADRYEQYF
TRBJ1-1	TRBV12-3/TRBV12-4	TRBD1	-	TGTGCCAGCAGTTGGGACAGGTGGGACCCGGGCACTGAAGCTTTCTTT	CASSWDRWDPGTEAFF
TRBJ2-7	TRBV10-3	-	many	TGTGCCATCAGTGAGAGCCCCCGGGACACAACCTACGAGCAGTACTTC	CAISESPRDTTYEQYF
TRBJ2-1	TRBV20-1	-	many	TGCAGTGCTAGAGATCCGAGGAGCTCCTACAATGAGCAGTTCTTC	CSARDPRSSYNEQFF
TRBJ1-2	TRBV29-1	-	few	TGCAGCGTGACAGAGTCCTATGGCTACACCTTC	CSVTESYGYTF
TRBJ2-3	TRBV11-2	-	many	TGTGCCAGCAGCAGAGACAGAACGGATACGCAGTATTTT	CASSRDRTDTQYF
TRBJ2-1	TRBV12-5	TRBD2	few	TGTGCTAGTGGTTTGGTAGCGGGGGTGCGTGAGCAGTTCTTC	CASGLVAGVREQFF
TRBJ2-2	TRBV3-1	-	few	TGTGCCAGCAGCCAAGATGGTACTGCCGGGGAGCTGTTTTTT	CASSQDGTAGELFF